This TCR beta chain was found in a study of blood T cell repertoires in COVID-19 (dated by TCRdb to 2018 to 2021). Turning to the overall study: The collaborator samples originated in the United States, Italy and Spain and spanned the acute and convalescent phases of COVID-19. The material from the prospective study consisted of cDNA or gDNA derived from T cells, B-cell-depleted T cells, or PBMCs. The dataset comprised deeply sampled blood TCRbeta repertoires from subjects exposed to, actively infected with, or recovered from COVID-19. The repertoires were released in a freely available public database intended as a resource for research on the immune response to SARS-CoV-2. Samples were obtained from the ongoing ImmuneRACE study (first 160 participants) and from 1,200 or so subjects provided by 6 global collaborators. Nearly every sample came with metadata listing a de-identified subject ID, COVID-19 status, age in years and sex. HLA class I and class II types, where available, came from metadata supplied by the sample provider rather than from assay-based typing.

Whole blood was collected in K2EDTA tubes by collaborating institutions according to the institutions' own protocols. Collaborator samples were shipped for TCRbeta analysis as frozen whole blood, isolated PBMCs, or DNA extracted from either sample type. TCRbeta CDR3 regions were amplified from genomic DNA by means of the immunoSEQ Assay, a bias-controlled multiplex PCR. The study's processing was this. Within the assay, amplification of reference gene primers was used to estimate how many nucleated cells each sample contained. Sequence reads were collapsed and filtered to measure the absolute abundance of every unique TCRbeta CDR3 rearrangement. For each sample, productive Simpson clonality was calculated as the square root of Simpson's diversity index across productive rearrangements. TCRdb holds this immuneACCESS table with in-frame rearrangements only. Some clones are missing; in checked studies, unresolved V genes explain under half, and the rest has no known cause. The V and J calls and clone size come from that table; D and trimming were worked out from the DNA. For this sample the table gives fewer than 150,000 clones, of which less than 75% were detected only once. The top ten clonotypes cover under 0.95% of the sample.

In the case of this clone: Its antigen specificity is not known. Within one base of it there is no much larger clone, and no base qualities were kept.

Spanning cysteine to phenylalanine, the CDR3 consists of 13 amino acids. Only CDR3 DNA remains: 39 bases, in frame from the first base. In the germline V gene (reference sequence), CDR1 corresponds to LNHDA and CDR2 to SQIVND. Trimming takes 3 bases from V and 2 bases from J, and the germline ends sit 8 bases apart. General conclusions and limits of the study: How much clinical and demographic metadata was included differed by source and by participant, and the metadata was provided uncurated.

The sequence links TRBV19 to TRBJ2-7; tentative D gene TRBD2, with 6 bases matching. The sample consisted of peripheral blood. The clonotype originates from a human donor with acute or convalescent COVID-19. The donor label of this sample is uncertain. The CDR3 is CASSIGSPYEQYF. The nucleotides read TGTGCCAGTAGTATCGGGAGTCCCTACGAGCAGTACTTC.